The entry below gives a single T cell receptor (beta chain) sequence along with its context. The specificity of this receptor is unknown. Base qualities were left out, and no much larger clone turns up one base away. Taken from cysteine to phenylalanine, the CDR3 has 14 residues. The entry retains the CDR3 DNA only, 42 bases that are in frame from base 1. As encoded in the germline V gene (reference sequence), CDR1 is SGHNT while CDR2 is YYREEE. V trim: 4 bases; J trim: 6 bases; unmatched bases: 2. The method behind the library was the immunoSEQ multiplex PCR assay. Entries here come from immuneACCESS through TCRdb and include only in-frame sequences with V and J called. Some clones fail to appear in such tables; in the studies checked, an unresolved V gene covers under half of the shortfall, and the cause of the remainder is unknown. In all, the sample holds 500,000 to 850,000 clones, and more than 75% of those were seen once. The ten largest clonotypes hold roughly 0.0087% of the sample.

This entry is derived from a study of shared T cell receptors in the human thymus (dated by TCRdb to the early 2020s). Describing the broader study: The study examined how self-reactive, shared T-cell receptor alpha chains are generated in the human thymus.

This same sample was also taken into another study, of human thymus T cells. The second paper states: Donors were immunologically healthy infants undergoing open corrective cardiac surgery for congenital heart defects in Finland. Thymus tissue was collected as surgical resects that were removed during corrective cardiac surgery. Usage of V and J gene segments appeared to be biased in both the thymic and the peripheral blood repertoires. Highly overlapping thymic TCR repertoires among unrelated individuals were reported in the related research. The study described the TCR alpha and beta repertoires in roughly 8 infant thymus samples and a few matching peripheral blood samples. The cohort included more than 5 male and a couple of female infants, with donor ages spanning 7 to 244 days. Thymocytes were freed from the tissue by mechanical means and kept at -70 degrees C as pellets of roughly 9-34 million cells. Genomic DNA was extracted from frozen cell pellets with a QIAsymphony instrument. TCRB and TCRAD loci were amplified from a standardized quantity of quality-controlled genomic DNA using the immunoSEQ multiplex PCR assay. The amplicons covered the V(D)J region and were long enough to include the CDR3 and to identify the V and J genes. Amplicon sequencing was performed on an Illumina platform through the commercial immunoSEQ service. Primer bias and sequencing errors were corrected as previously described, and TCRAD and TCRB were defined on the basis of the IMGT database. immunoSEQ Analyzer 3.0 and VDJTools were used for repertoire analysis, which covered basic statistics, V/J segment usage, diversity estimates, rarefaction and pairwise overlap. Chao1, ChaoE, Efron-Thisted, Shannon and inverse Simpson indices were used to estimate diversity, which was also estimated on datasets down-sampled to the smallest sample. For repertoire overlap, CDR3 nucleotide sequence, V gene and J gene had to match strictly, and clustering was done by Jaccard-based multidimensional scaling. On average, thymus samples gave around 810,000 unique TCRB clonotypes, whereas blood samples gave 75,000 to 95,000.

The receptor chain draws on TRBV5-4 and TRBJ2-1, with 12 junctional bases fitting TRBD2. The TCR comes from a boy under two years old with a congenital heart defect. Donor details come from another sample of the same person, matched by shared clones. Sequencing input: thymocytes. The CDR3 reads CASSPTSGSNEQFF. The DNA sequence is as follows: TGTGCCAGCAGCCCGACTAGCGGGAGCAATGAGCAGTTCTTC. Where the CDR3 stops, the reference TRBV5-4 and TRBJ2-1 genes take over; the full variable domain is ETGVTQSPTHLIKTRGQQVTLRCSSQSGHNTVSWYQQALGQGPQFIFQYYREEENGRGNFPPRFSGLQFPNYSSELNVNALELDDSALYLCASSPTSGSNEQFFGPGTRLTVL.